The next 16 T cell receptor beta chains were all read from a single sample in a study of cytomegalovirus exposure and HLA in healthy donors. The PCR ran on 60 Vbeta and 13 Jbeta primers. Here immunoSEQ multiplex PCR was the method, and the copy in TCRdb shows in-frame clones only, minus some. The sample records 80,000 or so clones, roughly four fifths being singletons. The sample was PBMCs. The receptor source for this set is a man between 40 and 49 years old in good health and CMV-seronegative.

This clone has only a few counts. This chain links TRBV13 with TRBJ1-5; D is unclear. V was pared by 0 bases and J by 6 bases, with 3 bases between. The CDR3 consists of 12 residues. Germline CDR1 PRHDT, CDR2 FYEKMQ (reference sequence). CDR3 nucleotides: TGTGCCAGCAGCTTAGGGAGTCAGCCCCAGCATTTT. It codes for CASSLGSQPQHF.

The rearrangement links TRBV25-1 to TRBJ2-1; tentative D call: TRBD2 (5 bases). Germline V gene sequence: CDR1 MGHDK, CDR2 SYGVNS. The CDR3 consists of 18 residues. Trimming pared 3 bases from V and 7 bases from J, leaving 25 bases between. The CDR3 DNA reads TGTGCCAGCAGTGACTCTAGGTTGAGCGGTCCCCAGCGGAATGAGCAGTTCTTC. Translated, it gives CASSDSRLSGPQRNEQFF. The full variable domain, with the rest looked up from reference TRBV25-1 and TRBJ2-1, is EADIYQTPRYLVIGTGKKITLECSQTMGHDKMYWYQQDPGMELHLIHYSYGVNSTEKGDLSSESTVSRIRTEHFPLTLESARPSHTSQYLCASSDSRLSGPQRNEQFFGPGTRLTVL.

The chain joins TRBV4-3 to TRBJ2-7; D may be TRBD1 (5 bases). V was shortened by 0 bases and J by 4 bases, with 13 bases between the two germline ends. The CDR3 covers 15 residues. Germline V gives CDR1 LGHNA, CDR2 YSLEER. The CDR3 coding sequence is TGCGCCAGCAGCCAAGAATGGGCAGGGCTGTACGAGCAGTACTTC. Protein product: CASSQEWAGLYEQYF.

The sample holds one count of this clone. This chain uses TRBV30 with TRBJ1-2, with 8 bases identical to TRBD1. CDR3 length: 16 residues. The germline gives CDR1 GTSNPN, CDR2 SVGIG (reference sequence). J lost 1 base, V lost 6 bases, and 13 bases had no gene match. The CDR3 here is CACNRGSSGFNYGYTF. CDR3 nucleotide sequence: TGTGCCTGCAACAGGGGGTCCAGTGGCTTTAACTATGGCTACACCTTC.

The rearrangement joins TRBV9 to TRBJ2-3; 7 positions match TRBD2. V trimming: 0 bases; J trimming: 0 bases; junction bases outside the gene matches: 4. This CDR3 spans 16 amino acids. The germline gives CDR1 SGDLS, CDR2 YYNGEE. The DNA of the CDR3 is TGTGCCAGCAGCGTAGACAGCGGGGTGAGCACAGATACGCAGTATTTT. This encodes CASSVDSGVSTDTQYF.

This clone was detected only once. This chain connects TRBV7-3 to TRBJ2-1; perhaps TRBD2 as D (6 bases). CDR1 is SGHTA and CDR2 is FQGTGA in the germline V gene. The CDR3 runs to 13 residues. V was cut by 2 bases and J by 5 bases, with 7 bases left in between. CDR3 coding DNA: TGTGCCAGCAGCTTAGAGCGGGACAATGAGCAGTTCTTC. This sequence encodes CASSLERDNEQFF.

This rearrangement joins TRBV7-6 to TRBJ1-1; D gene uncertain. The V and J ends lost 4 bases and 3 bases respectively, with 21 bases between them. The germline V gene has CDR1 SGHVS and CDR2 FNYEAQ. The CDR3 contains 17 residues. The CDR3 is CASSSIIAEGRDTEAFF. The CDR3 coding sequence is TGTGCCAGCAGCTCCATAATTGCCGAGGGTAGGGACACTGAAGCTTTCTTT.

This chain connects TRBV7-9 to TRBJ2-1; 8 positions agree with TRBD2. CDR3 length: 16 residues. V lost 5 bases to trimming and J lost 7 bases; unmatched junction nucleotides: 13. Germline V gene lookup returns CDR1 SEHNR and CDR2 FQNEAQ (reference sequence). The chain's CDR3 is CASSPRGLVLGNEQFF. CDR3 nucleotides: TGTGCCAGCAGCCCGCGGGGACTAGTCTTAGGTAATGAGCAGTTCTTC.

The chain recombines TRBV6-4 with TRBJ1-1; D possibly corresponds to TRBD1 (6 bases). This CDR3 comprises 13 residues. Trimming took off 6 bases at V and 1 base at J, with 9 bases between the two ends. The germline V gene has CDR1 MRHNA and CDR2 SNTAGT. CDR3 in DNA: TGTGCCAGCAGCGTGGGACAGAACACTGAAGCTTTCTTT. As protein: CASSVGQNTEAFF.

This clone was counted between two and nine times. The rearrangement links TRBV5-6 to TRBJ2-7; D gene unclear. CDR1 SGHDT and CDR2 YYEEEE come from the germline V gene. Trimming pared 2 bases from V and 0 bases from J, leaving 6 bases between. The CDR3 is 13 amino acids. CDR3 region: CASSFTHSYEQYF. The CDR3 DNA is TGTGCCAGCAGCTTCACACACTCCTACGAGCAGTACTTC. Combining the CDR3 with reference TRBV5-6 and TRBJ2-7 gives the whole variable domain DAGVTQSPTHLIKTRGQQVTLRCSPKSGHDTVSWYQQALGQGPQFIFQYYEEEERQRGNFPDRFSGHQFPNYSSELNVNALLLGDSALYLCASSFTHSYEQYFGPGTRLTVT.

The rearrangement links TRBV9 to TRBJ2-5, with D maybe TRBD1 (5 bases). V lost 0 bases to trimming and J lost 5 bases, with 14 bases between them. In germline, CDR1 is SGDLS, CDR2 YYNGEE. This CDR3 comprises 15 residues. The CDR3 spells CASSVANGAGETQYF. The CDR3 DNA is TGTGCCAGCAGCGTAGCAAATGGGGCAGGGGAGACCCAGTACTTC.

This rearrangement joins TRBV20-1 to TRBJ2-5; D is unresolved. Germline V lookup: CDR1 DFQATT, CDR2 SNEGSKA (reference sequence). Trimming shortened V by 1 base and J by 5 bases, and 5 bases separated the two germline ends. The CDR3 runs to 11 residues. This CDR3 reads CSARGSETQYF. CDR3 DNA: TGCAGTGCTAGAGGGAGCGAGACCCAGTACTTC.

A few counts support this clone. The rearrangement links TRBV19 to TRBJ1-4; D is undetermined. This CDR3 is built from 14 residues. Germline lookup yields CDR1 LNHDA and CDR2 SQIVND (reference sequence). Trimming took 7 bases from V and 12 from J, leaving 21 bases between them. Written as DNA, the CDR3 is TGTGCCAGTAACCCTGGGCGCGGGTCTACGGAACTGTTTTTT. Its protein product is CASNPGRGSTELFF. Combining the CDR3 with reference TRBV19 and TRBJ1-4 gives the whole variable domain DGGITQSPKYLFRKEGQNVTLSCEQNLNHDAMYWYRQDPGQGLRLIYYSQIVNDFQKGDIAEGYSVSREKKESFPLTVTSAQKNPTAFYLCASNPGRGSTELFFGSGTQLSVL.

This chain uses TRBV6-5 with TRBJ1-2; D unclear. Germline-derived CDR1 and CDR2 are MNHEY and SVGAGI. This CDR3 has 16 residues. The V end lost 0 bases, the J end lost 8 bases, and 19 bases lay between the germline ends. CDR3 coding DNA: TGTGCCAGCAGTTACTCAGGAGTCGGACTAACTAGGGGCTACACCTTC. It specifies CASSYSGVGLTRGYTF.

This sequence joins TRBV5-1 and TRBJ1-4; TRBD1 matches 10 bases. Trimming cost V 2 bases and J 7 bases; bases outside gene matches: 5. Germline-derived CDR1 and CDR2 are SGHRS and YFSETQ. CDR3 length equals 15 residues. This CDR3 reads CASSFDRGLGEKLFF. The CDR3 DNA follows: TGCGCCAGCAGCTTTGACAGGGGGCTAGGTGAAAAACTGTTTTTT.

The rearrangement links TRBV19 to TRBJ2-5; D is unresolved. Trimming pared 2 bases from V and 5 bases from J, leaving 9 bases between. The CDR3 extends over 13 amino acids. Germline V gene data show CDR1 as LNHDA and CDR2 as SQIVND (reference sequence). CDR3: CASSIFLAETQYF. In DNA form, the CDR3 reads TGTGCCAGTAGTATATTCTTGGCCGAGACCCAGTACTTC.